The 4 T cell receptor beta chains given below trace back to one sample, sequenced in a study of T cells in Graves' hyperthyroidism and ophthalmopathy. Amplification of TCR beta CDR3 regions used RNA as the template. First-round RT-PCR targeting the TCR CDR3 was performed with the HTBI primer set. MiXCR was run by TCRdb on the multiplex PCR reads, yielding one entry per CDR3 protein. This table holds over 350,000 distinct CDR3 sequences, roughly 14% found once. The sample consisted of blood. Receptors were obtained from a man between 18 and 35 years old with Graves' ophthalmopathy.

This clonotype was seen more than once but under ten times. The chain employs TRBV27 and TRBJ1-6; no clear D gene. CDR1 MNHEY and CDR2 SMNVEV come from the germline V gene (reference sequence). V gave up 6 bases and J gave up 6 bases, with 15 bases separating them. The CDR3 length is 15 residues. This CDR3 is CASRALDWGNSPLHF. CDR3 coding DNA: TGTGCCAGCAGGGCATTGGACTGGGGTAATTCACCCCTCCACTTT.

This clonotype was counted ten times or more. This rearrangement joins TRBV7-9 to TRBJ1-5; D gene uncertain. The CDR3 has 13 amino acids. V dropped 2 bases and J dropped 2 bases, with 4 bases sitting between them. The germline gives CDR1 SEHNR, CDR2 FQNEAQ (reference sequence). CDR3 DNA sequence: TGTGCCAGCAGCTTAAAGGGCAATCAGCCCCAGCATTTT. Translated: CASSLKGNQPQHF.

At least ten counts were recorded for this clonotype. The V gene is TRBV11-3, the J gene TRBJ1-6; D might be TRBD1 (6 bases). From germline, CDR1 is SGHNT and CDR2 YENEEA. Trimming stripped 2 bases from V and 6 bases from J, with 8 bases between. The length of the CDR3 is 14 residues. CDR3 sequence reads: CASSLQGSNSPLHF. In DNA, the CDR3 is TGTGCCAGCAGCTTACAGGGGTCTAATTCACCCCTCCACTTT.

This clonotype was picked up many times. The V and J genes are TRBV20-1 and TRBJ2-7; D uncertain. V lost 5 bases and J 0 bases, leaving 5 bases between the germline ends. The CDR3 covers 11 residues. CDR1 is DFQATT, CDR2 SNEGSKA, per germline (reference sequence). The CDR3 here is CSAPNSYEQYF. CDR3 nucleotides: TGCAGTGCTCCTAACTCCTACGAGCAGTACTTC.